Listed here are 30 T cell receptor beta chains from one sample, sequenced in a study of graft-versus-host responses after intestinal transplantation (dated by TCRdb to the early 2020s). The method behind the library was the immunoSEQ multiplex PCR assay. Not all clones reach the TCRdb copy of this immuneACCESS table, which keeps in-frame sequences only. Checked studies attribute under half of the gap to unresolved V genes and leave the rest unexplained. This sample holds about 100,000 clones; roughly 87% were observed only once. The ten largest clones take up around 1% of the sample. Taken with the paper, the label for time point translates to: cells obtained before transplantation from donor or recipient. These receptors have no known antigen. The sequenced sample was unstimulated CD4+ T cells sorted from spleen or lymph node cells, obtained before transplant. Source of these receptors: a human donor who was the organ donor for an intestinal transplant.

The rearrangement joins TRBV7-3 to TRBJ2-4; D unresolved. Germline V gene data show CDR1 as SGHTA and CDR2 as FQGTGA. The CDR3 consists of 16 residues. V gave up 4 bases and J gave up 6 bases, with 19 bases separating them. The CDR3 DNA is TGTGCCAGCAGCTACCCGGCGAAGGCCGAATTAAACATTCAGTACTTC. Its translation is CASSYPAKAELNIQYF. Combining the CDR3 with reference TRBV7-3 and TRBJ2-4 gives the whole variable domain GAGVSQTPSNKVTEKGKYVELRCDPISGHTALYWYRQSLGQGPEFLIYFQGTGAADDSGLPNDRFFAVRPEGSVSTLKIQRTERGDSAVYLCASSYPAKAELNIQYFGAGTRLSVL.

This chain links TRBV5-1 with TRBJ2-7, with TRBD1 matching over 8 bases. V was clipped by 4 bases and J by 6 bases; unmatched bases: 9. The CDR3 contains 14 residues. Germline V lookup: CDR1 SGHRS, CDR2 YFSETQ. The CDR3 protein is CASSERTDRVEQYF. CDR3 nucleotide sequence: TGCGCCAGCAGCGAACGAACGGACAGGGTCGAGCAGTACTTC.

The V and J genes are TRBV4-1 and TRBJ2-3, with TRBD1 matching over 7 bases. V shed 5 bases, J shed 0 bases, and the junction held 5 bases outside the gene matches. This CDR3 has 15 residues. Germline V gene data show CDR1 as MGHRA and CDR2 as YSYEKL. The CDR3 sequence is CASSLQGLSTDTQYF. CDR3 in DNA: TGCGCCAGCAGCTTACAGGGGCTAAGCACAGATACGCAGTATTTT.

The chain combines TRBV6-5 with TRBJ2-7, with D unclear. This CDR3 spans 11 amino acids. Germline V gene sequence: CDR1 MNHEY, CDR2 SVGAGI. The ends were cut back, 4 bases at V and 4 bases at J, with 5 bases in the middle. DNA of the CDR3: TGTGCCAGCAGTTCCGCGTACGAGCAGTACTTC. Translating gives CASSSAYEQYF.

J is TRBJ2-1 and V is TRBV19; D is ambiguous. The germline V gene encodes CDR1 LNHDA and CDR2 SQIVND (reference sequence). Trimming pared 5 bases from V and 3 bases from J, leaving 20 bases between. The CDR3 totals 17 residues. Written as DNA, the CDR3 is TGTGCCAGTAGTGAGAATTTTGGCGGAGCAAACTACAATGAGCAGTTCTTC. This codes for CASSENFGGANYNEQFF. Filled out from reference TRBV19 and TRBJ2-1, the complete variable domain reads DGGITQSPKYLFRKEGQNVTLSCEQNLNHDAMYWYRQDPGQGLRLIYYSQIVNDFQKGDIAEGYSVSREKKESFPLTVTSAQKNPTAFYLCASSENFGGANYNEQFFGPGTRLTVL.

CDR3 region: CASRRQDTQYF. Here the CDR3 DNA reads TGTGCCAGCAGACGACAGGATACGCAGTATTTT. This rearrangement joins TRBV2 to TRBJ2-3; D is possibly TRBD1 (5 bases). Germline values: CDR1 SNHLY, CDR2 FYNNEI. The CDR3 contains 11 residues. V gave up 6 bases and J gave up 6 bases, with 7 bases separating them.

This chain uses TRBV2 with TRBJ1-1, with D unclear. V was pared by 6 bases and J by 6 bases, with 11 bases between. Germline values: CDR1 SNHLY, CDR2 FYNNEI. CDR3 size: 12 residues. The CDR3 bases are TGTGCCAGCAGAGAGGACGGGCCTGAAGCTTTCTTT. Translated, it gives CASREDGPEAFF.

This clone was seen only a few times. The gene calls are TRBV19 and TRBJ1-4; tentative D call: TRBD1 (5 bases). Germline V gene sequence: CDR1 LNHDA, CDR2 SQIVND (reference sequence). CDR3 length: 15 residues. Trimming cost V 2 bases and J 4 bases, with 11 bases left between them. The CDR3 region has the DNA TGTGCCAGTAGTATATCCGGGACCTATAATGAAAAACTGTTTTTT. Amino acid sequence: CASSISGTYNEKLFF. The full variable domain, its missing parts supplied by reference TRBV19 and TRBJ1-4, is DGGITQSPKYLFRKEGQNVTLSCEQNLNHDAMYWYRQDPGQGLRLIYYSQIVNDFQKGDIAEGYSVSREKKESFPLTVTSAQKNPTAFYLCASSISGTYNEKLFFGSGTQLSVL.

The genes are TRBV5-1 and TRBJ2-5, with D hard to call. This CDR3 is built from 14 residues. Germline V gives CDR1 SGHRS, CDR2 YFSETQ. Trimming took off 0 bases at V and 2 bases at J, with 8 bases between the two ends. The CDR3 DNA follows: TGCGCCAGCAGCTTGGCAGGCATTCAAGAGACCCAGTACTTC. Translated: CASSLAGIQETQYF.

The chain is built from TRBV28 and TRBJ1-2, with TRBD1 matching over 7 bases. The CDR3 runs 15 residues. The trim removed 6 bases at V and 4 bases at J, leaving 11 bases unmatched. Per the germline V gene, CDR1 is MDHEN and CDR2 is SYDVKM. CDR3 protein: CASRYGDSRGYGYTF. In DNA form, the CDR3 reads TGTGCCAGCAGATACGGGGACAGCCGGGGCTATGGCTACACCTTC.

The V gene is TRBV14, the J gene TRBJ1-5; 9 bases match TRBD1. This CDR3 is 14 amino acids long. After removal of 4 bases from V and 5 bases from J, the junction contained 3 bases not matched to a gene. Germline-derived CDR1 and CDR2 are SGHDN and FVKESK. The CDR3 protein is CASSPGQGYQPQHF. Written as DNA, the CDR3 is TGTGCCAGCAGCCCGGGACAGGGTTATCAGCCCCAGCATTTT.

This clone has a handful of counts. The chain couples TRBV19 to TRBJ2-2; D is tentatively TRBD1 or TRBD2 (5 bases each). The V end was cut by 6 bases, the J end by 1 base, with 12 bases between. Looked up from germline, CDR1 is LNHDA and CDR2 is SQIVND (reference sequence). The CDR3 contains 15 residues. CDR3 coding DNA: TGTGCCAGTAGGGGGCCGGGGATGAACACCGGGGAGCTGTTTTTT. It yields the protein CASRGPGMNTGELFF.

This chain connects TRBV6-1 to TRBJ1-2; 10 nucleotides line up with TRBD1. The ends lost 7 bases at V and 4 bases at J; junction bases unmatched: 6. In germline, CDR1 is MNHNS, CDR2 SASEGT. This CDR3 is 14 amino acids long. The CDR3 reads CASNRGTGAYGYTF. The CDR3 region has the DNA TGTGCCAGCAACCGGGGGACAGGGGCCTATGGCTACACCTTC.

V is TRBV6-6 and J is TRBJ1-5; 7 positions agree with TRBD1. This CDR3 comprises 14 residues. Germline lookup yields CDR1 MNHNY and CDR2 SVGAGI (reference sequence). After removal of 2 bases from V and 2 bases from J, the junction contained 0 bases not matched to a gene. This chain's CDR3 is CASSYGQGNQPQHF. The CDR3, as DNA: TGTGCCAGCAGTTACGGACAGGGCAATCAGCCCCAGCATTTT.

The chain has TRBV5-1 and TRBJ2-1; D is uncertain. Germline values: CDR1 SGHRS, CDR2 YFSETQ. The ends were cut back, 4 bases at V and 3 bases at J, with 17 bases in the middle. The CDR3 length is 16 residues. Written as DNA, the CDR3 is TGCGCCAGCAGCCCCAACTATGGTACTAACTACAATGAGCAGTTCTTC. This codes for CASSPNYGTNYNEQFF.

The rearrangement links TRBV5-6 to TRBJ1-4; D remains unclear. Germline V gene sequence: CDR1 SGHDT, CDR2 YYEEEE. This CDR3 region has 15 residues. V was shortened by 4 bases and J by 2 bases, with 12 bases between the two germline ends. CDR3 residues: CASSPTWATNEKLFF. The CDR3 DNA sequence: TGTGCCAGCAGCCCCACGTGGGCGACTAATGAAAAACTGTTTTTT.

The rearrangement links TRBV7-2 to TRBJ2-5; 9 bases map to TRBD2. The CDR3 is made up of 18 amino acids. CDR1 SGHTA and CDR2 FQGNSA come from the germline V gene. Losses at the gene ends were 7 bases for V and 2 bases for J; bases not matched to a gene: 17. The CDR3 DNA is TGTGCCAGCACCGGTTCTCCTAGCGGGGCTCATATACAAGAGACCCAGTACTTC. It encodes CASTGSPSGAHIQETQYF.

This chain uses TRBV10-1 with TRBJ1-1; the D is unclear. CDR1 WNHNN and CDR2 SYGVQD come from the germline V gene (reference sequence). The CDR3 sequence is 14 residues long. The V end was cut by 6 bases, the J end by 4 bases, with 15 bases between. Here the CDR3 reads CASRSGPVGTEAFF. The CDR3 DNA sequence: TGCGCCAGCAGATCGGGTCCCGTCGGCACTGAAGCTTTCTTT.

On this clone: One junction end disagrees with the germline gene, perhaps due to a read error. The V and J genes are TRBV2 and TRBJ1-2; D remains unclear. The germline CDR1 and CDR2 sequences are SNHLY and FYNNEI. There are 13 residues in the CDR3. CDR3 DNA: TGTGCCAGCAGTCAGTCGGGATCCCTAGGCTGGGCCTTC. Translated: CASSQSGSLGWAF. Supplemented by reference TRBV2 and TRBJ1-2, the full variable domain reads EPEVTQTPSHQVTQMGQEVILRCVPISNHLYFYWYRQILGQKVEFLVSFYNNEISEKSEIFDDQFSVERPDGSNFTLKIRSTKLEDSAMYFCASSQSGSLGWAFGSGTRLTVV.

The chain joins TRBV11-1 to TRBJ2-7; 10 nucleotides align to TRBD1. The CDR3 covers 14 residues. Looked up from germline, CDR1 is SGHAT and CDR2 is FQDESV (reference sequence). V lost 7 bases and J lost 3; bases outside the gene matches: 6. The CDR3 DNA sequence: TGTGCCAGCAACACCGGGACAGGGGACTACGAGCAGTACTTC. Encoded protein: CASNTGTGDYEQYF.

The genes are TRBV5-1 and TRBJ2-5; D may be TRBD2 (6 bases). V was trimmed by 0 bases and J by 5 bases, leaving 11 bases between them. The CDR3 sequence is 14 residues long. In germline, CDR1 is SGHRS, CDR2 YFSETQ. DNA for the CDR3: TGCGCCAGCAGCTTGGCGACTAGTGGGGAGACCCAGTACTTC. It yields the protein CASSLATSGETQYF.

The chain carries TRBV20-1 and TRBJ2-7; D unresolved. This CDR3 is 11 amino acids long. CDR1 and CDR2 (germline): DFQATT, SNEGSKA (reference sequence). Trimming took 6 bases from V and 7 from J, leaving 13 bases between them. CDR3 amino acids: CSAEHQEEQYF. The CDR3 DNA reads TGCAGTGCCGAACACCAGGAGGAGCAGTACTTC.

V is TRBV2 and J is TRBJ1-5; D call uncertain. V lost 8 bases and J 4 bases, leaving 12 bases between the germline ends. Germline CDR1 reads SNHLY; CDR2 reads FYNNEI. The CDR3 runs 13 residues. CDR3 sequence reads: CASQLPGNQPQHF. The CDR3 nucleotides read TGTGCCAGCCAGCTTCCGGGGAATCAGCCCCAGCATTTT.

The J gene is TRBJ2-1, the V gene TRBV5-1; D might be TRBD2 (6 bases). The CDR3 contains 17 residues. Trimming shortened V by 0 bases and J by 3 bases, and 16 bases separated the two germline ends. From germline, CDR1 is SGHRS and CDR2 YFSETQ. This CDR3 reads CASSLGIAETLYNEQFF. CDR3 sequence (DNA): TGCGCCAGCAGCTTGGGCATAGCGGAAACGCTCTACAATGAGCAGTTCTTC.

V is TRBV19 and J is TRBJ1-3; a weak D match, TRBD1 (5 bases). V shed 4 bases and J shed 0 bases, with 7 bases lying between them. CDR1 and CDR2 (germline): LNHDA, SQIVND (reference sequence). The CDR3 runs to 14 residues. CDR3 residues: CASSTTASGNTIYF. As DNA, the CDR3 is TGTGCCAGTAGTACGACAGCCTCTGGAAACACCATATATTTT.

The chain links TRBV29-1 to TRBJ1-2, with TRBD1 as a possible D gene (5 bases). V lost 4 bases to trimming and J lost 6 bases, with 9 bases between them. CDR1 is SQVTM, CDR2 ANQGSEA, per germline. This CDR3 has 11 residues. The CDR3 reads CSVVMGHGYTF. CDR3 DNA sequence: TGCAGCGTTGTGATGGGGCATGGCTACACCTTC.

CDR3 DNA: TGTGCCAGCAGTTCCCCCTCGGAGAACACTGAAGCTTTCTTT. Residues: CASSSPSENTEAFF. The chain recombines TRBV6-5 with TRBJ1-1; the D is unclear. V lost 4 bases and J lost 1, with 10 bases in between. The CDR3 spans 14 residues. The germline V gene encodes CDR1 MNHEY and CDR2 SVGAGI.

The genes are TRBV10-3 and TRBJ2-7, with D perhaps TRBD2 (6 bases). This CDR3 has 12 amino acids. Germline CDR1 and CDR2: ENHRY and SYGVKD. V lost 6 bases and J 2 bases, leaving 8 bases between the germline ends. This chain's CDR3 is CAISGGTYEQYF. The DNA for the CDR3 is TGTGCCATCAGCGGGGGTACCTACGAGCAGTACTTC.

The J gene is TRBJ1-1, the V gene TRBV19, with 9 bases fitting TRBD1. The CDR3 sequence is 14 residues long. Germline CDR1 and CDR2: LNHDA and SQIVND (reference sequence). V lost 8 bases to trimming and J lost 0 bases; unmatched junction nucleotides: 4. CDR3 loop: CASADRGMNTEAFF. CDR3 DNA: TGTGCCAGTGCGGACAGGGGAATGAACACTGAAGCTTTCTTT.

This chain uses TRBV25-1 with TRBJ1-1, with 9 bases fitting TRBD1. This CDR3 has 11 amino acids. Germline V gene data show CDR1 as MGHDK and CDR2 as SYGVNS. The V and J ends lost 6 bases and 11 bases, in that order; junction bases with no gene match: 4. The DNA of the CDR3 is TGTGCCAGCAGGGGGACAGGGAGGGCTTTCTTT. It yields the protein CASRGTGRAFF.